Listed below are T cell receptor beta chains from one sample, sequenced in a study of T cells in Graves' hyperthyroidism and ophthalmopathy. TCRdb called the multiplex PCR reads again in MiXCR, with one record for every CDR3 protein. This sample yields nearly 750,000 distinct CDR3 sequences, of which approximately 40% are seen a single time; more than 25% belongs to the top ten. Sequences were obtained from blood. Receptor source: a woman aged 35 to 49 with Graves' hyperthyroidism. CDR3s include the opening cysteine and the closing phenylalanine or tryptophan. D genes are given only for firm matches. For some rows the clone size is stated as once, few or many, or as a class when expanded; others skip it.

few,TRBD1,TRBV7-9,TRBJ1-6,CASSFGTGDNSPLHF,TGTGCCAGCAGCTTTGGGACAGGGGACAATTCACCCCTCCACTTT
many,TRBD1,TRBV4-3,TRBJ1-4,CASSQGQGNEKLFF,TGCGCCAGCAGCCAAGGACAGGGAAATGAAAAACTGTTTTTT
many,NA,TRBV2,TRBJ1-3,CASSRDGEQTGNTIYF,TGTGCCAGCAGCCGCGACGGAGAACAGACTGGAAACACCATATATTTT
NA,NA,TRBV6-2/TRBV6-3,TRBJ1-5,CASSPMRTFNQPQHF,TGTGCCAGCAGTCCCATGAGGACATTTAATCAGCCCCAGCATTTT
NA,NA,TRBV9,TRBJ1-4,CASSGRGEEKLFF,TGTGCCAGCAGCGGCAGGGGTGAAGAAAAACTGTTTTTT
few,NA,TRBV9,TRBJ1-1,CASSPWTDMNTEAFF,TGTGCCAGCAGCCCATGGACAGATATGAACACTGAAGCTTTCTTT
many,NA,TRBV7-6,TRBJ1-4,CASSLELRTREKLFF,TGTGCCAGCAGCTTAGAATTGAGGACTCGGGAAAAACTGTTTTTT
NA,NA,TRBV6-4,TRBJ1-2,CASSRSAGYGYTF,TGTGCCAGCAGTCGGTCGGCCGGCTATGGCTACACCTTC
many,TRBD1,TRBV19,TRBJ1-5,CATSTGGVSNQPQHF,TGTGCCACCTCAACAGGGGGAGTTTCCAATCAGCCCCAGCATTTT
NA,TRBD1,TRBV12-3/TRBV12-4,TRBJ1-5,CASSPDRGVSQPQHF,TGTGCCAGCAGTCCGGACAGGGGGGTAAGTCAGCCCCAGCATTTT
many,NA,TRBV10-2,TRBJ1-6,CASRDPGSSYNSPLHF,TGCGCCAGCAGAGACCCCGGCAGCTCCTATAATTCACCCCTCCACTTT
NA,NA,TRBV15,TRBJ1-4,CATSRVGGVELFF,TGTGCCACCAGCAGAGTAGGGGGAGTGGAACTGTTTTTT
NA,NA,TRBV7-9,TRBJ2-1,CASSGREFNEQFF,TGTGCCAGCAGCGGACGGGAATTCAATGAGCAGTTCTTC
few,TRBD1,TRBV10-3,TRBJ2-7,CAISGGQGNEQYF,TGTGCCATCAGTGGGGGACAGGGGAACGAGCAGTACTTC
NA,NA,TRBV20-1,TRBJ1-4,CSARVEWGTEGYNEKLFF,TGCAGTGCTAGAGTTGAATGGGGGACGGAGGGATACAATGAAAAACTGTTTTTT
few,TRBD1,TRBV20-1,TRBJ1-2,CSAPNRGSTNYGYTF,TGCAGTGCCCCGAACAGGGGGTCTACTAACTATGGCTACACCTTC
NA,NA,TRBV4-3,TRBJ2-5,CASSQDMGGEETQYF,TGCGCCAGCAGCCAAGATATGGGGGGCGAAGAGACCCAGTACTTC
many,NA,TRBV29-1,TRBJ2-5,CSCVRYQETQYF,TGCAGCTGTGTGCGGTACCAAGAGACCCAGTACTTC
NA,TRBD2,TRBV7-2,TRBJ2-3,CASSLASGSGEDTQYF,TGTGCCAGCAGCTTAGCTAGCGGGAGTGGTGAAGATACGCAGTATTTT
many,NA,TRBV20-1,TRBJ1-1,CSASLQARTEAFF,TGCAGTGCTAGTCTCCAGGCCCGAACTGAAGCTTTCTTT
many,TRBD1,TRBV10-3,TRBJ2-6,CASYRGPGANVLTF,TGTGCCTCCTACAGGGGGCCAGGGGCCAACGTCCTGACTTTC
NA,NA,TRBV3-1,TRBJ2-7,CASSQSAGEQYF,TGTGCCAGCAGCCAATCTGCGGGCGAGCAGTACTTC
once,TRBD1,TRBV7-3,TRBJ1-6,CASRPTGGTYNSPLHF,TGTGCCAGCAGGCCAACAGGGGGCACCTATAATTCACCCCTCCACTTT
NA,TRBD1,TRBV20-1,TRBJ1-4,CSARGQGWDEKLFF,TGCAGTGCTAGGGGACAGGGGTGGGATGAAAAACTGTTTTTT
many,TRBD2,TRBV20-1,TRBJ2-7,CSAMGLAGSYEQYF,TGCAGTGCTATGGGGCTAGCGGGGTCCTACGAGCAGTACTTC
NA,NA,TRBV6-5,TRBJ2-5,CASSEGAIQETQYF,TGTGCCAGCTCGGAGGGGGCGATACAAGAGACCCAGTACTTC
NA,TRBD1,TRBV5-1,TRBJ2-6,CASSFRRDRLSGANVLTF,TGCGCCAGCAGCTTCCGCCGGGACAGGCTCTCTGGGGCCAACGTCCTGACTTTC
NA,TRBD1,TRBV14,TRBJ1-2,CASSRPRDREGYTF,TGTGCCAGCAGCCGACCCCGGGACAGGGAAGGCTACACCTTC
NA,NA,TRBV7-9,TRBJ1-1,CASSLVLSRTRETEAFF,TGTGCCAGCAGCTTAGTTCTAAGTCGAACAAGAGAGACTGAAGCTTTCTTT
many,TRBD2,TRBV10-3,TRBJ2-7,CAISEVTSGGLDEQYF,TGTGCCATCAGTGAGGTCACTAGCGGGGGTCTCGACGAGCAGTACTTC
many,TRBD1,TRBV12-3/TRBV12-4,TRBJ1-1,CASRQGATEAFF,TGTGCCAGCCGACAGGGGGCCACTGAAGCTTTCTTT
many,TRBD1,TRBV7-6,TRBJ2-2,CASSKGQVNTGELFF,TGTGCCAGCAGCAAGGGACAGGTGAACACCGGGGAGCTGTTTTTT
once,TRBD1,TRBV7-9,TRBJ1-6,CASSWWGTGGSPLHF,TGTGCCAGCAGTTGGTGGGGGACAGGGGGTTCACCCCTCCACTTT
few,NA,TRBV5-1,TRBJ2-5,CASSLSGDGGQYF,TGCGCCAGCAGCTTGAGTGGGGACGGAGGCCAGTACTTC
few,NA,TRBV6-5,TRBJ2-7,CASSEAVGVGYEQYF,TGTGCCAGCAGTGAAGCTGTGGGGGTTGGCTACGAGCAGTACTTC
many,NA,TRBV9,TRBJ2-7,CASSVGSGREQYF,TGTGCCAGCAGCGTAGGTTCAGGGCGTGAGCAGTACTTC
many,NA,TRBV19,TRBJ1-2,CASSRGPYGYTF,TGTGCCAGTAGCAGGGGCCCATATGGCTACACCTTC
many,NA,TRBV6-5,TRBJ1-1,CASSSTTGRMNTEAFF,TGTGCCAGCAGCTCAACCACAGGGAGGATGAACACTGAAGCTTTCTTT
NA,NA,TRBV30,TRBJ1-3,CAWSGVSGNTIYF,TGTGCCTGGAGTGGTGTCTCTGGAAACACCATATATTTT
few,NA,TRBV20-1,TRBJ1-5,CSAFGGADNQPQHF,TGCAGTGCTTTTGGGGGGGCAGACAATCAGCCCCAGCATTTT
NA,TRBD1,TRBV20-1,TRBJ1-2,CSVSSGTGGNGYTF,TGCAGTGTCAGCTCCGGGACAGGGGGCAACGGCTACACCTTC
NA,NA,TRBV19,TRBJ1-5,CASNSVPNSNQPQHF,TGTGCCAGTAACTCAGTGCCCAATAGCAATCAGCCCCAGCATTTT
NA,NA,TRBV5-6,TRBJ1-1,CASSLGVKGTEAFF,TGTGCCAGCAGTCTTGGAGTGAAGGGCACTGAAGCTTTCTTT
NA,NA,TRBV19,TRBJ1-2,CASSRTAGPSYGYTF,TGTGCCAGTAGCCGGACGGCGGGCCCGAGCTATGGCTACACCTTC
NA,NA,TRBV5-6,TRBJ2-2,CASSPYNTGELFF,TGTGCCAGCAGCCCATACAACACCGGGGAGCTGTTTTTT
NA,TRBD1,TRBV28,TRBJ1-1,CASTARGQGSTEAFF,TGTGCCAGCACTGCGCGGGGACAGGGGTCCACTGAAGCTTTCTTT
NA,TRBD1,TRBV20-1,TRBJ2-7,CSARALRDRVYEQYF,TGCAGTGCTAGAGCGCTCCGGGACAGGGTCTACGAGCAGTACTTC
NA,NA,TRBV12-3/TRBV12-4,TRBJ2-5,CASSYALARYQETQYF,TGTGCCAGCAGTTACGCACTAGCAAGATACCAAGAGACCCAGTACTTC
NA,TRBD1,TRBV15,TRBJ2-2,CATSRSTGGTYTGGLFF,TGTGCCACCAGCAGATCTACAGGGGGGACCTACACCGGGGGGCTGTTTTTT
once,TRBD1,TRBV10-3,TRBJ2-7,CALTPTGSGEQYF,TGTGCCCTTACCCCGACAGGGAGTGGCGAGCAGTACTTC
NA,NA,TRBV20-1,TRBJ1-6,CSTREDSPLHF,TGCAGTACTAGGGAAGATTCACCCCTCCACTTT
few,TRBD1,TRBV6-2/TRBV6-3,TRBJ1-1,CASSSNQGAETEAFF,TGTGCCAGCAGTTCCAATCAGGGGGCGGAAACTGAAGCTTTCTTT
NA,NA,TRBV10-3,TRBJ1-4,CAISEYLAALRKTNEKLFF,TGTGCCATCAGTGAATACTTGGCAGCCCTCAGGAAAACTAATGAAAAACTGTTTTTT
NA,NA,TRBV19,TRBJ2-7,CASSIGLDLGEQYF,TGTGCCAGTAGTATAGGACTAGACCTCGGCGAGCAGTACTTC
NA,NA,TRBV19,TRBJ2-2,CASKAGLNTGELFF,TGTGCCAGTAAGGCAGGGTTAAACACCGGGGAGCTGTTTTTT
NA,NA,TRBV20-1,TRBJ2-7,CSARSLYEQYF,TGCAGTGCGAGGTCCCTCTACGAGCAGTACTTC
many,NA,TRBV29-1,TRBJ1-3,CSVEARSSGNTIYF,TGCAGCGTGGAAGCAAGATCCTCTGGAAACACCATATATTTT
NA,NA,TRBV6-1,TRBJ2-7,CASERQDGSSYEQYF,TGTGCCAGCGAGAGACAGGACGGGAGCTCCTACGAGCAGTACTTC
many,NA,TRBV2,TRBJ1-1,CASYGQLNTEAFF,TGTGCCAGTTACGGACAGTTGAACACTGAAGCTTTCTTT